These 21 T cell receptor beta chains originate from one sample sequenced in a study of T cells in Graves' hyperthyroidism and ophthalmopathy. Amplification of TCR beta CDR3 regions used RNA as the template. The HTBI primer set was used in a first-round RT-PCR of the TCR CDR3. One entry per CDR3 protein, called by TCRdb with MiXCR from the multiplex PCR reads. In the table there are roughly 570,000 distinct CDR3 sequences, about 43% of which are singletons. Sequenced material: peripheral blood or thyroid tissue (not recorded which). The receptors come from an adult woman with Graves' disease, either hyperthyroidism or ophthalmopathy (not recorded which).

The table lists this clonotype with many counts. This sequence may be a read error, since a much larger clone differs from it by one base. V usage is TRBV29-1 and J usage is TRBJ1-2; 8 bases agree with TRBD1. This CDR3 has 11 amino acids. Trimming removed 6 bases from V and 12 bases from J; junction bases left unmatched: 9. The germline CDR1 and CDR2 sequences are SQVTM and ANQGSEA. CDR3 in DNA: TGCAGCGTCACGGACAGGGCCGGCCACACCTTC. Translation gives CSVTDRAGHTF.

This clonotype was seen ten or more times. The chain recombines TRBV7-9 with TRBJ2-2, with D uncertain. The germline CDR1 and CDR2 sequences are SEHNR and FQNEAQ (reference sequence). Deletions cut 5 bases from V and 8 bases from J, with 0 bases between. The CDR3 consists of 9 residues. The CDR3: CASSGELFF. Here the CDR3 DNA reads TGTGCCAGCAGCGGGGAGCTGTTTTTT.

This chain connects TRBV7-6 to TRBJ2-5, with D possibly called TRBD1 or TRBD2 (5 bases each). Germline CDR1 and CDR2: SGHVS and FNYEAQ. The CDR3 has 15 amino acids. V dropped 5 bases and J dropped 4 bases, with 17 bases sitting between them. This CDR3 reads CASSPRQRGGETQYF. CDR3 bases: TGTGCCAGCAGCCCACGTCAGAGGGGCGGAGAGACCCAGTACTTC.

This clonotype was detected many times. V is TRBV20-1 and J is TRBJ2-2, with 8 bases matching TRBD2. The V segment lost 2 bases and the J segment 6 bases; nucleotides outside the gene matches: 11. CDR1 and CDR2 from the germline V gene are DFQATT and SNEGSKA (reference sequence). This CDR3 comprises 16 residues. The CDR3 DNA reads TGCAGTGCTAGACCGACGACTAGCGAGGGATCCGGGGAGCTGTTTTTT. Its translation is CSARPTTSEGSGELFF.

Note on this clonotype: Without the conserved terminal phenylalanine or tryptophan, this CDR3 likely stems from a read error. It is unclear where the CDR3 begins or ends on the DNA, so no DNA is shown, and the CDR3 is as TCRdb lists it. This rearrangement joins TRBV7-9 to TRBJ2-5. Per germline, CDR1 SEHNR and CDR2 FQNEAQ (reference sequence). The CDR3 is 8 amino acids long, termini counted. The CDR3 sequence is CASSRAKP.

A remark on this clonotype: An end of the junction differs from the germline gene, which may be a read error. V is TRBV15 and J is TRBJ2-7, with 10 bases identical to TRBD2. Germline V gene lookup returns CDR1 LNHNV and CDR2 YYDKDF (reference sequence). The CDR3 has 18 amino acids. CDR3 loop: CASSQDPQREGLTYEQYF. The CDR3 DNA follows: TGCGCCAGCAGCCAAGATCCCCAGCGGGAGGGCCTAACCTACGAGCAGTACTTC.

This clonotype showed up just a few times. The CDR3: CASSPEGFYIPEAFF. CDR3 sequence (DNA): TGTGCCAGTAGCCCTGAGGGGTTTTATATACCTGAAGCTTTCTTT. This rearrangement joins TRBV19 to TRBJ1-1; maybe TRBD1 (5 bases). The CDR3 has 15 residues. In germline, CDR1 is LNHDA, CDR2 SQIVND (reference sequence). The germline V and J ends were trimmed by 6 bases and 6 bases, with 20 bases remaining between them.

Ten or more counts support this clonotype. V and J are TRBV6-5 and TRBJ2-2, with D possibly matching TRBD2 (5 bases). The CDR3 runs 14 residues. Germline V gene lookup returns CDR1 MNHEY and CDR2 SVGAGI. V shed 6 bases and J shed 2 bases, with 10 bases lying between them. The CDR3 spells CASRSDYNTGELFF. Written as DNA, the CDR3 is TGTGCCAGCAGATCCGACTACAACACCGGGGAGCTGTTTTTT.

This clonotype was counted a few times. V and J are TRBV3-1 and TRBJ2-7; perhaps TRBD1 as D (5 bases). The CDR3 totals 17 residues. In germline, CDR1 is LGHDT, CDR2 YNNKEL (reference sequence). Trimming left V 0 bases short and J 0 bases short, with 15 bases between. The CDR3 sequence: CASSQEWARGPSYEQYF. CDR3 DNA: TGTGCCAGCAGCCAAGAGTGGGCTAGGGGCCCCTCCTACGAGCAGTACTTC.

J is TRBJ1-1 and V is TRBV28; possibly TRBD1 for D (6 bases). This CDR3 has 14 residues. Germline loops: CDR1 MDHEN, CDR2 SYDVKM. Trimming took 5 bases from V and 6 from J, leaving 16 bases between them. The CDR3 DNA reads TGTGCCAGCAGTACCATCGGGGGCCTCCCTGAAGCTTTCTTT. Its protein is CASSTIGGLPEAFF.

CDR3 in amino acids: CASSLDRGLSEKLFF. CDR3 DNA: TGTGCCAGCAGCTTAGACAGGGGTTTGAGCGAAAAACTGTTTTTT. The chain employs TRBV11-2 and TRBJ1-4; D is perhaps TRBD1 (6 bases). The CDR3 is made up of 15 amino acids. V was pared by 0 bases and J by 8 bases, with 13 bases between. Germline CDR1 and CDR2: SGHAT and FQNNGV.

This clonotype was found a few times. This chain joins TRBV7-9 and TRBJ1-1; TRBD1 aligns across 8 bases. J lost 1 base, V lost 5 bases, and 3 bases had no gene match. The CDR3 has 14 amino acids. The germline CDR1 and CDR2 sequences are SEHNR and FQNEAQ (reference sequence). CDR3: CASSETGGNTEAFF. In DNA form, the CDR3 reads TGTGCCAGCAGCGAAACAGGGGGGAACACTGAAGCTTTCTTT.

The chain joins TRBV7-9 to TRBJ1-5, with TRBD1 identical over 9 bases. Trimming removed 5 bases from V and 7 bases from J; junction bases left unmatched: 9. The CDR3 has 15 residues. CDR1 is SEHNR and CDR2 is FQNEAQ in the germline V gene (reference sequence). CDR3 region: CASSTGTGTMQPQHF. CDR3 DNA: TGTGCCAGCAGCACCGGGACAGGGACAATGCAGCCCCAGCATTTT.

This clonotype was seen only a few times. The chain joins TRBV6-4 to TRBJ1-1; 8 bases map to TRBD1. From germline, CDR1 is MRHNA and CDR2 SNTAGT. Germline trimming cut 3 bases from V and 6 bases from J; bases unmatched to any gene: 9. The CDR3 is 15 residues long. CDR3 coding DNA: TGTGCCAGCAGTGATGGTACAGGGGGTATGGCTGAAGCTTTCTTT. Translating it yields CASSDGTGGMAEAFF.

With respect to this clonotype: The germline gene is not matched at one end of the junction; a read error may be the cause. The chain carries TRBV25-1 and TRBJ2-7; D tentatively reads TRBD1 or TRBD2 (5 bases each). The CDR3 loop spans 11 amino acids. Per germline, CDR1 MGHDK and CDR2 SYGVNS. This CDR3 reads CASSDSGPIGF. The DNA of the CDR3 is TGTGCCAGCAGTGATTCGGGACCGATCGGCTTC.

CDR3 bases: TGTGCCAGCACCTGGGGGGGGCAGAGGTATTCACCCCTCCACTTT. Translated: CASTWGGQRYSPLHF. The genes are TRBV27 and TRBJ1-6; tentative D call: TRBD1 (6 bases). Germline-derived CDR1 and CDR2 are MNHEY and SMNVEV (reference sequence). This CDR3 is 15 amino acids long. V was clipped by 7 bases and J by 8 bases, with 18 bases between them.

The chain employs TRBV2 and TRBJ2-7, with 13 bases that match TRBD2. The germline CDR1 and CDR2 sequences are SNHLY and FYNNEI. V shed 4 bases, J shed 3 bases, and the junction held 0 bases outside the gene matches. This CDR3 has 14 residues. As DNA, the CDR3 is TGTGCCAGCAGTGGACTAGCGGGGGGCTACGAGCAGTACTTC. Residues: CASSGLAGGYEQYF.

On this clonotype: A much larger clone sits a single nucleotide away, making a read error possible. The chain carries TRBV10-3 and TRBJ2-7, with 8 bases aligning to TRBD2. Trimming took 11 bases from V and 4 from J; bases not matched to a gene: 13. The CDR3 is 14 amino acids. In germline, CDR1 is ENHRY, CDR2 SYGVKD. CDR3 DNA sequence: TGTGCCGGCAGTTACTCGGGAGGGGGGTACGAGCAGTACTTC. Its translation: CAGSYSGGGYEQYF.

This clonotype was detected many times. This chain uses TRBV6-4 with TRBJ2-2; D gene ambiguous. This CDR3 has 13 residues. Germline lookup yields CDR1 MRHNA and CDR2 SNTAGT. V was cut by 4 bases and J by 1 base, with 4 bases left in between. CDR3 nucleotides: TGTGCCAGCAGTGGGGGGAACACCGGGGAGCTGTTTTTT. Translated, it gives CASSGGNTGELFF.

Ten or more counts support this clonotype. V and J are TRBV7-2 and TRBJ1-5, with 7 positions matching TRBD1. CDR3 length equals 16 residues. Germline CDR1 reads SGHTA; CDR2 reads FQGNSA. The V gene end was trimmed by 1 base and the J gene end by 7 bases; junction bases not matched to a gene: 10. CDR3 DNA: TGTGCCAGCAGCTTAGGACCAGCAGGGGGACGGCAGCCCCAGCATTTT. Translation gives CASSLGPAGGRQPQHF.

The chain combines TRBV20-1 with TRBJ1-2; the match to TRBD1 covers 8 bases. J gave up 7 bases and V 3 bases, and 7 bases lay outside the gene matches. Germline-derived CDR1 and CDR2 are DFQATT and SNEGSKA (reference sequence). The CDR3 length is 13 residues. The CDR3 loop reads CSASRTGRSGYTF. The CDR3 DNA reads TGCAGTGCTAGTAGGACAGGGCGGAGTGGCTACACCTTC.